This T cell receptor beta chain comes out of a study of shared T cell receptors in the human thymus. Only in-frame clones appear in the TCRdb table, and some are missing; sequencing was by immunoSEQ multiplex PCR. The sample consists of hundreds of thousands of clones, roughly 90% of them appearing once. CDR3 length equals 14 residues. The V gene end was trimmed by 6 bases and the J gene end by 3 bases; junction bases not matched to a gene: 7. From germline, CDR1 is WSHSY and CDR2 SAAADI. This sample also belongs to another study, concerning human thymus T cells. From that second work: From resections taken during corrective heart surgery, the thymus tissue was obtained. Gene usage (both V and J) appeared biased in thymic and blood repertoires. Thymic TCR repertoires of unrelated people reportedly overlapped highly.

This chain connects TRBV10-2 to TRBJ2-5; 7 nucleotides align to TRBD1. The sample comprised thymocytes. The TCR comes from a boy under two years old with a congenital heart defect. CDR3 sequence reads: CASSTGAVEETQYF. The CDR3 DNA follows: TGCGCCAGCAGCACAGGGGCCGTTGAAGAGACCCAGTACTTC.